This T cell receptor (beta chain) was sequenced for a study of blood T cell repertoires in COVID-19. About the research overall: Collection of acute and convalescent COVID-19 samples took place in the United States, Italy and Spain.

Enrollment of patients from Seattle took place during active infection, with longitudinal follow-up. This CDR3 has 14 residues. The germline V gene encodes CDR1 LGHDT and CDR2 YNNKEL (reference sequence). Between the trimmed V and J ends, which lost 4 bases and 0 bases, there was a span of 10 bases. Authors' analysis steps: Amplifying reference gene primers gave estimates of nucleated cell counts. Repertoires were generated with immunoSEQ multiplex PCR, while TCRdb's copy carries only in-frame clones and drops some. The D gene and trimming were derived from the DNA, and the V and J assignments and clone size from that table. The sample records fewer than 250,000 clones, roughly 82% being singletons.

The source material was peripheral blood. The chain employs TRBV3-1 (or the pseudogene TRBV3-2) and TRBJ2-7, with D maybe TRBD1 (7 bases). This receptor was taken from a woman in her sixties with COVID-19, enrolled during active disease. CDR3 residues: CASSRGDSSYEQYF. Here the CDR3 DNA reads TGTGCCAGCAGCCGCGGGGACAGCTCCTACGAGCAGTACTTC.